This T cell receptor (beta chain) was obtained from a study of T cells in Graves' hyperthyroidism and ophthalmopathy. Regions amplified from RNA transcripts were the TCR beta CDR3 regions. Initially, a first-round RT-PCR of the TCR CDR3 employed the HTBI primer set. TCRdb reanalysed the multiplex PCR reads using MiXCR and keeps one entry per CDR3 protein. The sample shows 380,000 or so distinct CDR3 sequences, approximately 12% of them seen only once. Patients were aged 18 to 65, had disease duration under 2 months, and had newly diagnosed hyperthyroidism. V shed 6 bases and J 4 bases; nucleotides not matched to a gene: 11. The CDR3 is 17 amino acids.

Material for sequencing was blood. This TCR came from a man aged 25-45 years with Graves' hyperthyroidism that later progressed to Graves' ophthalmopathy. V gene TRBV12-3 or TRBV12-4 combines with J gene TRBJ1-5; 11 bases map to TRBD1. The CDR3 protein is CASSRTGGQFGNQPQHF. The CDR3 DNA sequence: TGTGCCAGCAGCCGGACAGGGGGCCAATTCGGGAATCAGCCCCAGCATTTT.